One and the same sample provided the 21 T cell receptor beta chains below, sequenced in a study of CD8+ T cells in alopecia areata. Treatment indicated: oral pan-JAK inhibitor, 5-10 mg twice daily. Extracted RNA was reverse transcribed into cDNA, the sequencing template. Repertoires were generated with immunoSEQ multiplex PCR, while TCRdb's copy carries only in-frame clones and drops some. This sample yields about 210,000 clones, of which 35% to 45% are seen a single time; roughly 0.5% belongs to the top ten. The sequences come from CD4+ T cells sorted from blood, collected at roughly week 30, from a patient treated with tofacitinib. The receptors derive from a human donor with alopecia areata.

This clone is a singleton in its sample. This chain links TRBV2 with TRBJ2-2; 8 bases agree with TRBD1. V shed 4 bases and J 4 bases; nucleotides not matched to a gene: 5. From germline, CDR1 is SNHLY and CDR2 FYNNEI. The CDR3 covers 15 residues. In DNA form, the CDR3 reads TGTGCCAGCAGTGCTAACACAGGGGGCACCGGGGAGCTGTTTTTT. It yields the protein CASSANTGGTGELFF. The whole variable domain, filled in from reference TRBV2 and TRBJ2-2, reads EPEVTQTPSHQVTQMGQEVILRCVPISNHLYFYWYRQILGQKVEFLVSFYNNEISEKSEIFDDQFSVERPDGSNFTLKIRSTKLEDSAMYFCASSANTGGTGELFFGEGSRLTVL.

This chain links TRBV5-1 with TRBJ2-7; 9 positions agree with TRBD1. The ends lost 4 bases at V and 9 bases at J; junction bases unmatched: 8. The V gene's germline CDR1 is SGHRS and CDR2 YFSETQ. This CDR3 comprises 13 residues. This CDR3 is CASSVGQGNGQYF. The CDR3 region has the DNA TGCGCCAGCAGCGTGGGACAGGGAAACGGGCAGTACTTC.

The J gene is TRBJ2-3, the V gene TRBV5-1; D not certain. The CDR3 contains 16 residues. V lost 4 bases to trimming and J lost 0 bases, with 15 bases between them. The germline CDR1 and CDR2 sequences are SGHRS and YFSETQ. CDR3 residues: CASSLRAIGSTDTQYF. The CDR3 DNA reads TGCGCCAGCAGCCTCCGAGCGATTGGGAGCACAGATACGCAGTATTTT.

The rearrangement joins TRBV7-9 to TRBJ1-1; no clear D. The length of the CDR3 is 13 residues. V lost 6 bases, J lost 0 bases, and 8 bases lay in between. Germline V gene lookup returns CDR1 SEHNR and CDR2 FQNEAQ (reference sequence). The CDR3 coding sequence is TGTGCCAGCAGGGAAGGCCTGAACACTGAAGCTTTCTTT. Its protein product is CASREGLNTEAFF.

The chain links TRBV11-2 to TRBJ2-1; TRBD2 matches 10 bases. Losses at the gene ends were 5 bases for V and 8 bases for J; bases not matched to a gene: 15. This CDR3 comprises 17 residues. Germline assignment: CDR1 SGHAT and CDR2 FQNNGV. CDR3 in amino acids: CASSGVLAGVMMDEQFF. CDR3 nucleotides: TGTGCCAGCAGCGGGGTCCTAGCGGGGGTTATGATGGATGAGCAGTTCTTC.

This clone occurred a few times. The chain carries TRBV5-4 and TRBJ2-5, with D tentatively TRBD1 or TRBD2 (6 bases each). Germline-derived CDR1 and CDR2 are SGHNT and YYREEE (reference sequence). The CDR3 covers 15 residues. V dropped 4 bases and J dropped 5 bases, with 18 bases sitting between them. The CDR3 DNA follows: TGTGCCAGCAGCCCCAATCTGGGGGGCCGGGAGACCCAGTACTTC. Its translation is CASSPNLGGRETQYF. The full variable domain, completed using reference TRBV5-4 and TRBJ2-5, is ETGVTQSPTHLIKTRGQQVTLRCSSQSGHNTVSWYQQALGQGPQFIFQYYREEENGRGNFPPRFSGLQFPNYSSELNVNALELDDSALYLCASSPNLGGRETQYFGPGTRLLVL.

This chain connects TRBV6-1 to TRBJ1-2, with no clear D. V lost 2 bases to trimming and J lost 7 bases, with 8 bases between them. The CDR3 spans 12 residues. CDR1 and CDR2 from the germline V gene are MNHNS and SASEGT. Here the CDR3 DNA reads TGTGCCAGCAGTGAATCCGAGGTTGGCTACACCTTC. Its protein product is CASSESEVGYTF.

This chain connects TRBV6-5 to TRBJ2-3, with D perhaps being TRBD1 or TRBD2 (5 bases each). Per the germline V gene, CDR1 is MNHEY and CDR2 is SVGAGI. V was trimmed by 5 bases and J by 2 bases, leaving 8 bases between them. The CDR3 totals 13 residues. The CDR3 here is CASSRDHTDTQYF. Here the CDR3 DNA reads TGTGCCAGCAGTCGGGACCACACAGATACGCAGTATTTT.

The genes are TRBV11-2 and TRBJ2-7, with 8 bases matching TRBD1. Unmatched junction bases numbered 6, after V lost 1 base and J lost 7 bases. The CDR3 is 14 amino acids. The germline gives CDR1 SGHAT, CDR2 FQNNGV. The CDR3 here is CASSLVDRAREQYF. CDR3 in DNA: TGTGCCAGCAGCTTAGTGGACAGGGCCCGGGAGCAGTACTTC.

This rearrangement joins TRBV14 to TRBJ2-6; D uncertain. Germline-derived CDR1 and CDR2 are SGHDN and FVKESK. This CDR3 region has 16 residues. Trimming took 2 bases from V and 2 from J, leaving 10 bases between them. The CDR3 coding sequence is TGTGCCAGCAGCCAATCCAGGCAGGCTGGGGCCAACGTCCTGACTTTC. The encoded protein is CASSQSRQAGANVLTF.

About this clone itself: One end of the junction varies from germline; a read error may be responsible. This chain joins TRBV7-8 and TRBJ2-5, with D possibly matching TRBD2 (6 bases). This CDR3 has 13 residues. Germline CDR1 reads SGHVS; CDR2 reads FQNEAQ. DNA for the CDR3: TGTGCCAGCAGGTTAGCGGTGGAAGAGACCCAGTACTTC. Its protein product is CASRLAVEETQYF.

The V call is TRBV7-8, the J call TRBJ2-5, with 11 positions matching TRBD2. CDR3 length: 16 amino acids. From germline, CDR1 is SGHVS and CDR2 FQNEAQ. The V segment lost 3 bases and the J segment 6 bases; nucleotides outside the gene matches: 9. In DNA, the CDR3 is TGTGCCAGCAGCTTCGGGACTAGCGGTATGGGACAGACCCAGTACTTC. It is translated as CASSFGTSGMGQTQYF.

V and J are TRBV30 and TRBJ2-1; 8 nucleotides line up with TRBD2. The CDR3 contains 18 residues. Looked up from germline, CDR1 is GTSNPN and CDR2 is SVGIG (reference sequence). V gave up 6 bases and J gave up 1 base; unmatched junction bases: 17. DNA of the CDR3: TGTGCCTGCTCAAATTTGGTAGCGGGAAGGGTGTCCTACAATGAGCAGTTCTTC. Its protein product is CACSNLVAGRVSYNEQFF.

The chain employs TRBV2 and TRBJ1-1; D possibly corresponds to TRBD1 (5 bases). V dropped 7 bases and J dropped 8 bases, with 11 bases sitting between them. Per the germline V gene, CDR1 is SNHLY and CDR2 is FYNNEI. The CDR3 spans 11 residues. CDR3 nucleotides: TGTGCCAGCATAAGAGAGGGGGAAGCTTTCTTT. Encoded protein: CASIREGEAFF.

This clone was found a few times. V usage is TRBV30 and J usage is TRBJ1-5; D is possibly TRBD1 (5 bases). With 3 bases removed from V and 3 bases from J, the gap between germline ends came to 12 bases. The CDR3 length is 14 residues. Germline lookup yields CDR1 GTSNPN and CDR2 SVGIG (reference sequence). In DNA form, the CDR3 reads TGTGCCTGGAGCCGGGGACCGATCAATCAGCCCCAGCATTTT. This encodes CAWSRGPINQPQHF.

The CDR3 DNA follows: TGTGCCAGCAGCGCAGGGATCCGCGGCGATGAGCAGTTCTTC. This encodes CASSAGIRGDEQFF. V gene TRBV9 combines with J gene TRBJ2-1; TRBD1 might be the D (5 bases). Germline CDR1 is SGDLS and CDR2 is YYNGEE. This CDR3 region has 14 residues. V lost 3 bases and J lost 8, with 15 bases in between.

The chain couples TRBV30 to TRBJ2-3, with a weak D call TRBD2 (6 bases). Trimming took off 5 bases at V and 0 bases at J, with 15 bases between the two ends. In germline, CDR1 is GTSNPN, CDR2 SVGIG (reference sequence). The CDR3 spans 15 residues. CDR3 loop: CAWARRGLSTDTQYF. The CDR3 nucleotides read TGTGCCTGGGCCAGGAGGGGCCTCAGCACAGATACGCAGTATTTT.

This clone has a handful of counts. V and J are TRBV6-1 and TRBJ2-7, with D tentatively TRBD2 (6 bases). The germline V and J ends were trimmed by 3 bases and 3 bases, with 15 bases remaining between them. The CDR3 extends over 15 amino acids. CDR1 is MNHNS, CDR2 SASEGT, per germline. CDR3 DNA: TGTGCCAGCAGTGAGACTGGAGGGCCCCTCTACGAGCAGTACTTC. Translation: CASSETGGPLYEQYF.

The rearrangement links TRBV7-3 to TRBJ2-3, with D hard to call. Per germline, CDR1 SGHTA and CDR2 FQGTGA. The V and J ends lost 5 bases and 2 bases respectively, with 8 bases between them. CDR3 size: 13 residues. In nucleotides, the CDR3 is TGTGCCAGCAGCCTGCCTCCCACAGATACGCAGTATTTT. Its translation: CASSLPPTDTQYF.

This clone is medium-sized within its sample. The chain combines TRBV4-2 with TRBJ2-5; TRBD1 or TRBD2 may be the D gene (6 bases each). With 0 bases removed from V and 13 bases from J, the gap between germline ends came to 21 bases. Germline CDR1 is LGHNA and CDR2 is YNFKEQ. This CDR3 is 15 amino acids long. CDR3 amino acids: CASSQDGGGDSRLYF. DNA for the CDR3: TGTGCCAGCAGCCAAGATGGAGGGGGTGACTCCCGGCTGTACTTC.

The chain joins TRBV29-1 to TRBJ2-1, with 8 bases identical to TRBD2. CDR1 is SQVTM and CDR2 is ANQGSEA in the germline V gene. Trimming took 3 bases from V and 4 from J; bases not matched to a gene: 8. The length of the CDR3 is 15 residues. The CDR3 spells CSVDLSGSGYNEQFF. CDR3 DNA: TGCAGCGTTGATTTGAGCGGGAGTGGATACAATGAGCAGTTCTTC.